Shown below are 30 T cell receptor beta chains from a single sample sequenced in a study of early T cells in non-severe SARS-CoV-2 infection. TCRdb independently ran MiXCR on the 5' RACE reads; one entry per CDR3 protein. The sample includes 90,000 to 100,000 distinct CDR3 sequences, under 15% of them seen just once. Sequencing was carried out using whole blood. The receptor set was obtained from an adult who was a healthcare worker with PCR-confirmed SARS-CoV-2 infection or an uninfected control (not recorded which).

This clonotype was counted many times. The genes are TRBV4-2 and TRBJ2-7; 12 nucleotides line up with TRBD2. Germline CDR1 and CDR2: LGHNA and YNFKEQ. This CDR3 has 19 residues. The V gene end was trimmed by 0 bases and the J gene end by 4 bases; junction bases not matched to a gene: 13. The CDR3 nucleotides read TGTGCCAGCAGCCAAGAGGATACTCCGGGACTAGCGGGCCTGTACGAGCAGTACTTC. Amino acids: CASSQEDTPGLAGLYEQYF.

CDR3 nucleotides: TGTGCCAGCTACGACGGGCGGAAAAAACTGTTTTTT. Translation: CASYDGRKKLFF. V usage is TRBV28 and J usage is TRBJ1-4; D is unclear. The CDR3 totals 12 residues. Germline CDR1 is MDHEN and CDR2 is SYDVKM. Between the trimmed V and J ends, which lost 8 bases and 9 bases, there was a span of 13 bases.

The rearrangement joins TRBV20-1 to TRBJ2-7; no reliable D call. CDR3 size: 13 residues. V lost 0 bases and J lost 7, with 13 bases in between. The germline CDR1 and CDR2 sequences are DFQATT and SNEGSKA (reference sequence). CDR3 coding DNA: TGCAGTGCTAGAGATAGGACGGTGGGGGAGCAGTACTTC. It yields the protein CSARDRTVGEQYF.

This clonotype appeared many times. The chain joins TRBV9 to TRBJ2-5; D remains ambiguous. There are 14 residues in the CDR3. Trimming left V 3 bases short and J 2 bases short, with 11 bases between. CDR1 and CDR2 from the germline V gene are SGDLS and YYNGEE. CDR3 DNA sequence: TGTGCCAGCAGCGCCACCCGGGCACAAGAGACCCAGTACTTC. Protein sequence: CASSATRAQETQYF.

This clonotype came up many times. V gene TRBV28 combines with J gene TRBJ2-7; 9 bases are shared with TRBD2. The germline gives CDR1 MDHEN, CDR2 SYDVKM. Losses at the gene ends were 5 bases for V and 5 bases for J; bases not matched to a gene: 4. The CDR3 has 13 amino acids. CDR3 amino acids: CASSGSGGHEQYF. The CDR3 DNA reads TGTGCCAGCAGTGGTAGCGGGGGACACGAGCAGTACTTC.

This clonotype has more than one count but fewer than ten. V usage is TRBV7-2 and J usage is TRBJ1-1, with D tentatively TRBD1 (6 bases). The ends were cut back, 3 bases at V and 0 bases at J, with 8 bases in the middle. The germline CDR1 and CDR2 sequences are SGHTA and FQGNSA. This CDR3 is built from 14 residues. The CDR3: CASSFGGMNTEAFF. For the CDR3, the DNA is TGTGCCAGCAGCTTCGGGGGCATGAACACTGAAGCTTTCTTT. Together with reference TRBV7-2 and TRBJ1-1, the CDR3 gives the full variable domain: GAGVSQSPSNKVTEKGKDVELRCDPISGHTALYWYRQSLGQGLEFLIYFQGNSAPDKSGLPSDRFSAERTGGSVSTLTIQRTQQEDSAVYLCASSFGGMNTEAFFGQGTRLTVV.

Comments on this clonotype: Its ends do not fully match the called genes, so a read error is possible. The chain is built from TRBV6-2 or TRBV6-3 and TRBJ1-2, with TRBD1 identical over 9 bases. The CDR3 extends over 14 amino acids. Germline assignment: CDR1 MNHEY and CDR2 SVGEGT. CDR3 loop: CASSTPTGGYDYTF. CDR3 coding DNA: TGTGCCAGCAGTACACCGACAGGGGGGTATGACTACACCTTC.

The chain couples TRBV4-1 to TRBJ1-4; D remains unclear. This CDR3 spans 14 amino acids. Germline loops: CDR1 MGHRA, CDR2 YSYEKL. V was cut by 0 bases and J by 2 bases, with 4 bases left in between. The CDR3 coding sequence is TGCGCCAGCAGCCAAGACAGGACTAATGAAAAACTGTTTTTT. Translation gives CASSQDRTNEKLFF.

The chain is built from TRBV11-2 and TRBJ2-3; D unresolved. The CDR3 loop spans 14 amino acids. Trimming pared 5 bases from V and 0 bases from J, leaving 9 bases between. Per germline, CDR1 SGHAT and CDR2 FQNNGV. CDR3 sequence reads: CASSHGPSTDTQYF. Here the CDR3 DNA reads TGTGCCAGCAGCCATGGACCAAGCACAGATACGCAGTATTTT.

This clonotype was seen only once. At one end the junction does not follow the germline gene, possibly because of a read error. The chain combines TRBV7-2 with TRBJ1-3; D unresolved. The CDR3 is 15 residues long. Germline V gene data show CDR1 as SGHTA and CDR2 as FQGNSA. Here the CDR3 reads CASSLGGSSVNTIYF. CDR3 DNA: TGTGCCAGCAGCTTAGGAGGAAGTTCTGTAAACACCATATATTTT.

This clonotype occurred a few times. This rearrangement joins TRBV6-2 or TRBV6-3 to TRBJ2-5, with a weak D call TRBD2 (6 bases). Trimming cost V 3 bases and J 5 bases, with 16 bases left between them. Germline V lookup: CDR1 MNHEY, CDR2 SVGEGT. There are 15 residues in the CDR3. The CDR3 region is CASSYVAGPGETQYF. In nucleotides, the CDR3 is TGTGCCAGCAGTTATGTGGCGGGGCCCGGTGAGACCCAGTACTTC.

This clonotype was recorded at least ten times. CDR3 DNA sequence: TGTGCCAGCAGCGGGACTGGGAGGACCAGAGCGTCGTACGAGCAGTACTTC. This codes for CASSGTGRTRASYEQYF. J is TRBJ2-7 and V is TRBV6-5; tentatively, D is TRBD2 (6 bases). Trimming took off 6 bases at V and 4 bases at J, with 25 bases between the two ends. CDR3 length equals 17 residues. Germline lookup yields CDR1 MNHEY and CDR2 SVGAGI.

There are many counts of this clonotype. The chain links TRBV11-2 to TRBJ2-5, with TRBD2 matching 7 bases. From germline, CDR1 is SGHAT and CDR2 FQNNGV. Germline trimming cut 5 bases from V and 4 bases from J; bases unmatched to any gene: 19. This CDR3 region has 18 residues. Written as DNA, the CDR3 is TGTGCCAGCAGCCCCATCCTCCAGCGGGGTCAGCCCGGAGAGACCCAGTACTTC. Translation: CASSPILQRGQPGETQYF.

J is TRBJ2-1 and V is TRBV14; 7 nucleotides agree with TRBD2. The CDR3 has 13 residues. V lost 4 bases, J lost 9 bases, and 6 bases stayed unmatched. Germline V gene sequence: CDR1 SGHDN, CDR2 FVKESK. For the CDR3, the DNA is TGTGCCAGCAGCCCGGGACTAAACGGTGAGCAGTTCTTC. It is translated as CASSPGLNGEQFF. Full variable domain (remainder filled in from reference TRBV14 and TRBJ2-1): EAGVTQFPSHSVIEKGQTVTLRCDPISGHDNLYWYRRVMGKEIKFLLHFVKESKQDESGMPNNRFLAERTGGTYSTLKVQPAELEDSGVYFCASSPGLNGEQFFGPGTRLTVL.

This clonotype was observed at least ten times. The chain joins TRBV5-5 to TRBJ2-5; perhaps D is TRBD1 or TRBD2 (6 bases each). V was shortened by 4 bases and J by 4 bases, with 17 bases between the two germline ends. The CDR3 runs 15 residues. Germline-derived CDR1 and CDR2 are SGHKS and YYEKEE (reference sequence). The CDR3 sequence is CASSPGASKPETQYF. The CDR3 nucleotides read TGTGCCAGCAGCCCGGGGGCTAGCAAGCCAGAGACCCAGTACTTC.

Ten or more counts support this clonotype. This chain uses TRBV28 with TRBJ1-5; possibly TRBD1 for D (6 bases). CDR3 size: 14 residues. Trimming cost V 7 bases and J 4 bases, with 14 bases left between them. Per the germline V gene, CDR1 is MDHEN and CDR2 is SYDVKM. Here the CDR3 reads CASISGTKNQPQHF. The CDR3 DNA sequence: TGTGCCAGCATCTCCGGGACAAAGAATCAGCCCCAGCATTTT.

This clonotype showed up many times. V is TRBV10-2 and J is TRBJ1-5, with D unclear. CDR3 length equals 15 residues. V lost 4 bases and J lost 6, with 16 bases in between. Per germline, CDR1 WSHSY and CDR2 SAAADI. The CDR3 here is CASSAARSPIQPQHF. CDR3 DNA: TGCGCCAGCAGTGCCGCCAGGAGCCCGATTCAGCCCCAGCATTTT.

This clonotype has a count of ten or more. The chain uses TRBV19 and TRBJ1-3, with D hard to call. The CDR3 is made up of 14 amino acids. Germline CDR1 is LNHDA and CDR2 is SQIVND (reference sequence). Trimming pared 7 bases from V and 0 bases from J, leaving 10 bases between. The DNA of the CDR3 is TGTGCCAGTATGAACAGCAACTCTGGAAACACCATATATTTT. Its protein product is CASMNSNSGNTIYF.

Worth noting for this clonotype: A much larger clone is a single base away; this may be a read error. This rearrangement joins TRBV4-2 to TRBJ2-1, with no clear D. V lost 0 bases and J 9 bases, leaving 9 bases between the germline ends. Per germline, CDR1 LGHNA and CDR2 YNFKEQ. This CDR3 is 13 amino acids long. The CDR3 protein is CASSQDQRGEQFF. For the CDR3, the DNA is TGTGCCAGCAGCCAAGACCAGCGCGGTGAGCAGTTCTTC.

This clonotype was found a few times. The genes are TRBV2 and TRBJ2-2; no firm D call. The germline V gene encodes CDR1 SNHLY and CDR2 FYNNEI. The CDR3 totals 11 residues. Between the trimmed V and J ends, which lost 7 bases and 6 bases, there was a span of 6 bases. Here the CDR3 reads CASMGSGELFF. The CDR3 region has the DNA TGTGCCAGCATGGGGTCCGGGGAGCTGTTTTTT.

This clonotype was recorded at least ten times. The rearrangement links TRBV12-3 or TRBV12-4 to TRBJ2-7; D tentatively reads TRBD1 or TRBD2 (5 bases each). CDR3 length: 15 amino acids. The ends were cut back, 4 bases at V and 0 bases at J, with 13 bases in the middle. The CDR3 is CASSSRGRSSYEQYF. Written as DNA, the CDR3 is TGTGCCAGCAGTTCTCGGGGCAGGTCCTCCTACGAGCAGTACTTC.

This clonotype was seen more than once but under ten times. The chain combines TRBV7-8 with TRBJ1-4, with D perhaps matching TRBD1 (6 bases). V was clipped by 2 bases and J by 2 bases, with 9 bases between them. Germline assignment: CDR1 SGHVS and CDR2 FQNEAQ. The CDR3 is made up of 15 amino acids. CDR3 DNA: TGTGCCAGCAGCTTACAGGGGTTCACTAATGAAAAACTGTTTTTT. Translation: CASSLQGFTNEKLFF.

This clonotype was seen repeatedly, ten times or more. This chain uses TRBV5-6 with TRBJ1-5; perhaps TRBD1 as D (6 bases). The CDR3 extends over 17 amino acids. Deletions cut 5 bases from V and 5 bases from J, with 23 bases between. Germline CDR1 is SGHDT and CDR2 is YYEEEE. This CDR3 is CASSRGGPLTSYQPQHF. CDR3 coding DNA: TGTGCCAGCAGTCGAGGGGGGCCCCTAACCTCTTATCAGCCCCAGCATTTT. Full variable domain (remainder filled in from reference TRBV5-6 and TRBJ1-5): DAGVTQSPTHLIKTRGQQVTLRCSPKSGHDTVSWYQQALGQGPQFIFQYYEEEERQRGNFPDRFSGHQFPNYSSELNVNALLLGDSALYLCASSRGGPLTSYQPQHFGDGTRLSIL.

The chain combines TRBV11-2 with TRBJ2-7; tentatively, D is TRBD1 or TRBD2 (5 bases each). V was cut by 7 bases and J by 3 bases, with 10 bases left in between. Germline V gene lookup returns CDR1 SGHAT and CDR2 FQNNGV. The CDR3 is 12 amino acids. The CDR3 is CASNTGRYEQYF. CDR3 DNA sequence: TGTGCCAGCAACACGGGACGCTACGAGCAGTACTTC.

This clonotype was counted only a few times. The chain combines TRBV6-2 or TRBV6-3 with TRBJ1-5, with a possible D match to TRBD1 (5 bases). V lost 8 bases to trimming and J lost 10 bases, with 12 bases between them. The CDR3 has 11 amino acids. The V gene's germline CDR1 is MNHEY and CDR2 SVGEGT. DNA for the CDR3: TGTGCCAGCGGGAGGGACTGTCCCCAGCATTTT. Its protein is CASGRDCPQHF.

In its sample, this clonotype was seen many times. The V gene is TRBV5-1, the J gene TRBJ1-1; D is unclear. The germline V gene has CDR1 SGHRS and CDR2 YFSETQ. Between the trimmed V and J ends, which lost 4 bases and 0 bases, there was a span of 13 bases. The CDR3 spans 15 residues. CDR3 in amino acids: CASSTRASMNTEAFF. For the CDR3, the DNA is TGCGCCAGCAGCACGAGAGCGTCTATGAACACTGAAGCTTTCTTT.

This chain joins TRBV7-6 and TRBJ2-7, with 10 positions matching TRBD1. Germline V gene sequence: CDR1 SGHVS, CDR2 FNYEAQ. The ends lost 0 bases at V and 6 bases at J; junction bases unmatched: 8. The CDR3 is made up of 16 amino acids. CDR3 in amino acids: CASSLAGTGVTVEQYF. The CDR3 DNA reads as TGTGCCAGCAGCTTAGCCGGGACAGGGGTAACAGTCGAGCAGTACTTC.

This clonotype was seen repeatedly, ten times or more. The V and J genes are TRBV5-1 and TRBJ1-4, with D possibly being TRBD1 (5 bases). Trimming took 0 bases from V and 3 from J, leaving 9 bases between them. The CDR3 consists of 15 residues. The germline V gene encodes CDR1 SGHRS and CDR2 YFSETQ. CDR3 protein: CASSLARGANEKLFF. CDR3 nucleotide sequence: TGCGCCAGCAGCTTGGCCCGGGGGGCTAATGAAAAACTGTTTTTT.

At least ten counts were recorded for this clonotype. The rearrangement links TRBV10-1 to TRBJ1-1; no definite D call. Trimming left V 7 bases short and J 1 base short, with 10 bases between. The CDR3 is made up of 13 amino acids. Germline V lookup: CDR1 WNHNN, CDR2 SYGVQD (reference sequence). The CDR3 sequence: CASKQRENTEAFF. CDR3 nucleotides: TGCGCCAGCAAACAGAGGGAGAACACTGAAGCTTTCTTT.

This clonotype was observed at least ten times. The V call is TRBV29-1, the J call TRBJ1-2; the D gene is possibly TRBD1 (6 bases). The CDR3 is 11 amino acids. With 7 bases removed from V and 4 bases from J, the gap between germline ends came to 10 bases. Germline V gives CDR1 SQVTM, CDR2 ANQGSEA. In nucleotides, the CDR3 is TGCAGCGCGACAGGCCCCTATGGCTACACCTTC. This encodes CSATGPYGYTF.